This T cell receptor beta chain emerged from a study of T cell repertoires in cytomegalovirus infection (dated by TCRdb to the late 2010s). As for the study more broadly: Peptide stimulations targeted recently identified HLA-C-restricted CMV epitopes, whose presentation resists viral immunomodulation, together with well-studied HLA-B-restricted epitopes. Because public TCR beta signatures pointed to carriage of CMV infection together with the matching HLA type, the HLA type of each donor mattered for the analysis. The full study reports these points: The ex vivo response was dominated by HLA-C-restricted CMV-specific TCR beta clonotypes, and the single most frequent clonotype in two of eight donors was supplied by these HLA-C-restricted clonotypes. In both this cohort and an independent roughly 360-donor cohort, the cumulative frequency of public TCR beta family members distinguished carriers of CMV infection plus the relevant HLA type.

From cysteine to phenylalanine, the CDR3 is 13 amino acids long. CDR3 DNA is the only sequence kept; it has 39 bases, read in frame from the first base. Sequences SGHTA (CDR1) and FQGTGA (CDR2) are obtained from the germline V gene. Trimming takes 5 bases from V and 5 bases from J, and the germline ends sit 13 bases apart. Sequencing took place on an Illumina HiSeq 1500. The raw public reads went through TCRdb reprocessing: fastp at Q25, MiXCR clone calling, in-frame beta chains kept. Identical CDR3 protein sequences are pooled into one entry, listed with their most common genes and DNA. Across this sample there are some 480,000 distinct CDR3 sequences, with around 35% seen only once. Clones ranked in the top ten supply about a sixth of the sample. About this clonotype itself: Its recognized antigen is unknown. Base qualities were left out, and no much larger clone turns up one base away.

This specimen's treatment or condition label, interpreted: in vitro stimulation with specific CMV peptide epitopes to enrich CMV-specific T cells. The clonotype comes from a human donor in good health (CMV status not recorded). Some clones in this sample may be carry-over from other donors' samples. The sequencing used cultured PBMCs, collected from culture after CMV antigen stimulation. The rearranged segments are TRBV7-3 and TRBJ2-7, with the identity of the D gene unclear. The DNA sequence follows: TGTGCCAGCAGCCCCCAGAAAGGCCACGAGCAGTACTTC. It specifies CASSPQKGHEQYF.